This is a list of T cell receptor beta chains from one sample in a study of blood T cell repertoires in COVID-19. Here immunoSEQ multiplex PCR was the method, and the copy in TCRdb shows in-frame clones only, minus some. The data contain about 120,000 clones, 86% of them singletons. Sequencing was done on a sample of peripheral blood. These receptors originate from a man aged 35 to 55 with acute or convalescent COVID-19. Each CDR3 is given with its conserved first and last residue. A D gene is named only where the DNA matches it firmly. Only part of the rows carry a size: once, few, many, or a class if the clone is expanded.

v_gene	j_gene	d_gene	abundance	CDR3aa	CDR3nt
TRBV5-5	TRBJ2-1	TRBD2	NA	CASSLGLADHNEQFF	TGTGCCAGCAGCTTGGGGCTAGCGGATCACAATGAGCAGTTCTTC
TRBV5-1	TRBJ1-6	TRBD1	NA	CASSFQQGGDSPLHF	TGCGCCAGCAGCTTTCAACAGGGGGGGGATTCACCCCTCCACTTT
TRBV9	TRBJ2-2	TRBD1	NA	CASSSLRDRDSRNTGELFF	TGTGCCAGCAGCTCACTCCGGGACAGGGATTCGCGAAACACCGGGGAGCTGTTTTTT
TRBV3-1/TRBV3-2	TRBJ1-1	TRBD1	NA	CASSQVTGGFTEAFF	TGTGCCAGCAGCCAAGTGACAGGGGGCTTCACTGAAGCTTTCTTT
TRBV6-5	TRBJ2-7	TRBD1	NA	CASSYGQGAVYEQYF	TGTGCCAGCAGTTACGGACAGGGGGCAGTTTACGAGCAGTACTTC
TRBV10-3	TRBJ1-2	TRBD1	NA	CAISEPTGGHYGYTF	TGTGCCATCAGTGAGCCGACAGGGGGCCACTATGGCTACACCTTC
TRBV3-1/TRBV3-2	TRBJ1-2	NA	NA	CASSQGPSYGYTF	TGTGCCAGCAGCCAAGGACCTAGCTATGGCTACACCTTC
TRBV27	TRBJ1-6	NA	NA	CASRDTGPYNSPLHF	TGTGCCAGCAGAGATACAGGTCCATATAATTCACCCCTCCACTTT
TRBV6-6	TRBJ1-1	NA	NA	CASSYAQGNTEAFF	TGTGCCAGCAGTTACGCCCAGGGGAACACTGAAGCTTTCTTT
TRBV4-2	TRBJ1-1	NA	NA	CASSQDVVNTEAFF	TGTGCCAGCAGCCAAGATGTAGTGAACACTGAAGCTTTCTTT
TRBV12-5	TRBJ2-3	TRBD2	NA	CASGPAGLATDTQYF	TGTGCTAGTGGACCAGCCGGACTAGCAACAGATACGCAGTATTTT
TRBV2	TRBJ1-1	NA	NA	CASSAGRGNTEAFF	TGTGCCAGCAGTGCCGGGAGGGGGAACACTGAAGCTTTCTTT
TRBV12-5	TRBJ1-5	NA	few	CASARDISNQPQHF	TGTGCTAGTGCTCGGGACATTAGCAATCAGCCCCAGCATTTT
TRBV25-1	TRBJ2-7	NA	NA	CASSDQGPYEQYF	TGTGCCAGCAGTGACCAGGGCCCCTACGAGCAGTACTTC
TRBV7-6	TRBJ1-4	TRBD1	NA	CASSLSGGENEKLFF	TGTGCCAGCAGCCTGTCAGGGGGCGAAAATGAAAAACTGTTTTTT
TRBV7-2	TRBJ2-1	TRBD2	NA	CASSPTSWANEQFF	TGTGCCAGCAGCCCGACTAGCTGGGCCAATGAGCAGTTCTTC
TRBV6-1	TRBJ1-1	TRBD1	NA	CASSDPRQGAKRTEAFF	TGTGCCAGCAGTGATCCTAGACAGGGTGCAAAGAGGACTGAAGCTTTCTTT
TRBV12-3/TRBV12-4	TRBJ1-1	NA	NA	CASSLHLNTEAFF	TGTGCCAGCAGTTTACACTTGAACACTGAAGCTTTCTTT
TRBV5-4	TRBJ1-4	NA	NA	CASSLTPGSHEKLFF	TGTGCCAGCAGCCTTACCCCGGGATCGCATGAAAAACTGTTTTTT
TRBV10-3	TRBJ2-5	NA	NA	CAITRDPEETQYF	TGTGCCATCACGCGGGATCCCGAGGAGACCCAGTACTTC
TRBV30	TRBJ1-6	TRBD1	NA	CAWSSQGGYNSPLHF	TGTGCCTGGAGCAGCCAGGGGGGCTATAATTCACCCCTCCACTTT
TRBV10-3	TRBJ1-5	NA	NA	CAISELRTGPNSNQPQHF	TGTGCCATCAGTGAATTACGTACAGGACCTAATAGCAATCAGCCCCAGCATTTT
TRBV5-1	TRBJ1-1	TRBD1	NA	CASSLTGGENTEAFF	TGCGCCAGCAGCTTAACAGGGGGGGAGAACACTGAAGCTTTCTTT
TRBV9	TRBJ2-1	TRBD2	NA	CASSVETTPSGASYNEQFF	TGTGCCAGCAGCGTAGAGACTACCCCTAGCGGAGCGTCCTACAATGAGCAGTTCTTC
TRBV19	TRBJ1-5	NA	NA	CASSIRAVRSNQPQHF	TGTGCCAGTAGTATCAGGGCAGTCAGGAGCAATCAGCCCCAGCATTTT